This TCR beta chain was sequenced during a study of cytomegalovirus exposure and HLA in healthy donors (dated by TCRdb to the late 2010s). Regarding the complete study: According to an earlier analysis of 587 of the donors, 150 million to 200 million T cells yielded 100 million or so unique TCR beta sequences and about 300 Gb of sequence data. An early release that covered more than 550 HLA-typed donors contained approximately 300 gigabases of sequencing data and roughly 84 million unique TCR sequences. Among the roughly 400 genotyped donors, around 81% belonged to the genetic ancestry cluster associated with self-reported Caucasian donors. The study aimed to test whether signatures of past pathogen exposure could be identified by cataloging public T cell receptors. The study used immunosequencing to profile the T cell repertoires of approximately 630 subjects and linked those repertoires to cytomegalovirus serostatus. In addition to the first cohort of 650 to 800 subjects, a separate validation cohort of approximately 110 different subjects was used. High-throughput TCR immunosequencing, statistical association of individual TCRs with disease status, and machine learning were combined to predict cytomegalovirus infection status. A later analysis re-analyzed previously published TCR beta repertoires from 666 donors and added high-resolution HLA genotyping to study TCR occurrence patterns. The later analysis used no new phenotypic data to find candidate immune exposures, relying instead on TCR beta sequences and their occurrence across donors. To decide whether each TCR beta V gene segment behaved as functional or pseudogenic, an earlier analysis of some 600 of the donors relied on high-throughput TCR beta sequencing. Alongside the repertoire data, information on donor age, sex, ethnicity and CMV serostatus was compiled. A later genetic analysis took genome-wide SNP genotypes for about 55% of the roughly 700 donors and used that subset as a discovery cohort. Every discovery cohort repertoire had been produced on one sequencing platform. HLA typing covered class I and class II loci at four-digit resolution. The number of donors typed differed by locus, with roughly 629-640 for A, B, C, DRB1 and DQB1, approximately 500 for DQA1, 600 to 610 for DPA1, and some 440 for DPB1. Because of strong linkage in the cohort, roughly five DR-DQ haplotypes were treated as single units for association and clustering. On average, roughly 250,000 unique TCR beta nucleotide sequences were sequenced per donor among some 430 genotyped donors of the cohort, with roughly 20% of those sequences being non-productive.

General conclusions and limits of the study: According to a later analysis, most CMV-associated TCR beta chains appeared to be HLA-restricted, and the HLA associations seemed to be driven largely by CMV exposure. The study gave a list of about 170 TCR beta chains associated with cytomegalovirus. According to a later genetic analysis, donors in an Asian-associated ancestry cluster had fewer N-insertions in productive TCRs than the approximately 650-donor mean. This cohort had only TCR beta chains sequenced, and the lack of alpha or paired-chain data limited which features could be detected. In an earlier analysis of 587 of the donors, most TCR beta V segments appeared in productive rearrangements about 87% or about 30% of the time, broadly matching IMGT annotations. Three of the identified cytomegalovirus-associated TCR beta chains were confirmed in vitro to be specific for cytomegalovirus antigens. According to the authors, the approach could potentially be generalized to other disease states and immunological phenotypes. A further reported finding was that TCR beta sequences accurately predicted the HLA-A and HLA-B alleles for most subjects in the first cohort. The classifier was reported to diagnose cytomegalovirus status with high specificity and sensitivity in both the original cohort and the validation cohort. The only immune exposure information available for the cohort was CMV serostatus. Because counts were too low, roughly 17 rarely observed V segments, including chromosome 9 orphons, were left out of the earlier analysis of 500 to 650 of the donors. The sequencing pipeline was judged likely to have produced a cluster of highly shared sequence variants as a technical artifact. Linkage disequilibrium might explain the correlated functional status among segregating V segments, but an unknown experimental factor could not be excluded. Across donors, most TCR sequences were observed very rarely, whereas some public TCRs were present in many individuals. The 87-base-pair reads could not distinguish some IMGT-functional V segments, including TRBV6-2 and TRBV6-3, so those segments were excluded. A later analysis found that TCR association rates varied across HLA loci, with DRB1 alleles showing the most associated TCRs and HLA-C alleles the fewest. In a later analysis, 15,000 to 20,000 TCR beta sequences were associated with specific HLA alleles at a false discovery rate of 0.05. Roughly uniform sequencing depth across donors was assumed in presence/absence analyses, although this assumption may not hold. Because HLA typing was missing for some donors at each locus, association tests included only the typed subset. Compared with equally common non-associated chains, HLA-associated TCR beta chains in a later analysis were more clonally expanded and had lower generation probabilities. Assigning TCR associations to individual alleles was difficult when HLA alleles, especially DR and DQ, strongly co-occurred. An association between a missense DCLRE1C variant and V-gene and J-gene trimming of TCR beta chains was found in a later genetic analysis and replicated in an independent cohort. Several of the top co-occurrence clusters appeared to be linked to parvovirus B19, influenza, CMV and Epstein-Barr virus, according to a later analysis.

The cohort consisted of 600 to 750 healthy bone marrow donors. All cohort members were sampled while nominally healthy, although unrecorded immune exposures were likely present. The donor tested CMV seropositive and was one of the 289 seropositive cohort members. Each donor provided a peripheral blood sample, and peripheral blood mononuclear cells were used for TCR beta sequencing. The Qiagen DNeasy Blood Extraction Kit was used to extract genomic DNA from the blood cell samples. For this clone: This receptor's antigen is unknown. There are no base qualities to consult, and no much larger clone falls within one base.

V has 4 bases trimmed and J has 6 bases trimmed; junction bases matching no gene number 9. The germline V gene provides CDR1 SNHLY and CDR2 FYNNEI. The CDR3 runs 15 residues from the cysteine to the phenylalanine. CDR3 DNA only is kept here, 45 bases in frame from base 1. The library was made by the immunoSEQ multiplex PCR assay. For the multiplex PCR, a mixture combining 60 forward primers for TCR Vbeta segments and 13 reverse primers for TCR Jbeta segments was used. The CDR3 region of rearranged TCR beta genes was amplified from genomic DNA by a multiplex PCR assay. The Illumina HiSeq System was used to sequence the amplified TCR beta libraries as 87-base-pair reads. In the original analysis: In a later analysis, 80 million or so unique TCR beta chains were counted across the approximately 640 repertoires, and approximately 11 million of these chains were shared by at least two donors. Raw reads were error-corrected and collapsed into unique sequences by a nearest-neighbor algorithm in which closely related sequences were merged to remove PCR and sequencing errors. Alignment of CDR3 sequences to IMGT reference sequences was used to assign V, D and J gene segments. Each retained sequence needed at least a six-nucleotide match to both a V gene segment and a J gene segment. Rearrangements were classified as productive when the CDR3 lacked stop codons and remained in frame with V and J, and all other rearrangements were classified as non-productive. CDR3 was defined according to IMGT convention as the region running from the second conserved V-encoded cysteine to the conserved J-encoded phenylalanine. The earlier analysis of about 610 of the donors excluded any sequence lacking an unambiguous match to a single V gene segment. In an earlier analysis of approximately 560 of the donors, a V segment was called functional when productive rearrangements were above 56.7%, and segregating when the standard deviation between donors exceeded 5%. To diagnose cytomegalovirus status from the catalog of TCR beta chain sequences, a statistical classification framework was built. V and J gene assignment, in a later analysis, came from comparing TCR nucleotide sequences with IMGT/GENE-DB human TR gene sequences. A later analysis assigned CDR3 sequences and most-parsimonious VDJ recombination scenarios with the TCRdist pipeline. A later analysis defined each TCR beta chain by its CDR3 amino acid sequence plus V-gene family, and excluded reads lacking a unique V-gene family. As a way to deal with suspected cross-contamination and a sequencing artifact, a later analysis dropped nearly 600 nucleotide sequences that were highly shared and had low generation probability. A later analysis calculated a clonal expansion index for each public chain from normalized within-repertoire ranks of inferred template counts. A later analysis computed generation probabilities with a VDJ recombination model fitted to out-of-frame rearrangements, and checked the results against IGoR. Hypergeometric tests were used in a later analysis to score TCR-TCR, TCR-HLA and TCR-CMV co-occurrence, with a repertoire-size bias correction applied to the TCR pairs. A later analysis estimated false discovery rates by permuting HLA or CMV assignments 20 times. In a later analysis, co-occurring TCRs were grouped using DBSCAN, and TCRdist sequence similarity was added for clustering within HLA-allele-positive subsets. For co-occurrence clustering, repertoires with fewer than 30,000 or more than 120,000 public chains were excluded, along with 5 or 6 repertoires with anomalous nucleotide sharing. TCRdb holds this immuneACCESS table with in-frame rearrangements only. Some clones are missing; in checked studies, unresolved V genes explain under half, and the rest has no known cause. V, J and clone size are those of that table, while D and trimming were read from the DNA. Recorded for this sample are some 95,000 clones; around 73% of them occurred a single time. The top ten hold about 4% of the sample.

The TCR sequence derives from a woman aged 40-49 years in good health and CMV-seropositive. Input material: PBMCs. The receptor chain draws on TRBV2 and TRBJ2-3, with 8 junctional bases fitting TRBD2. The nucleotides read TGTGCCAGCAGTGGGGGGGCGGGAGGCTCGGATACGCAGTATTTT. This codes for CASSGGAGGSDTQYF.